The 20 T cell receptor beta chains below all came from one sample that was sequenced in a study of shared clonotypes between healthy human individuals. Clones were read by immunoSEQ multiplex PCR, and TCRdb kept only the in-frame ones, dropping some. In the table there are more than 600,000 clones, 92% of which are singletons. CD8 cells regarded as naive lacked CD45RO, were positively chosen for CCR7, and omitted terminally differentiated effector memory CD45RA+ cells. Sequencing used naive CD8+ T cells sorted from blood. The receptors stem from a man aged 25 to 40 in good health.

The CDR3 is CASSEGQIVYEQYF. CDR3 bases: TGTGCCAGCAGTGAAGGACAGATTGTTTACGAGCAGTACTTC. This chain links TRBV6-1 with TRBJ2-7; D may be TRBD1 (5 bases). V lost 1 base and J lost 4, with 11 bases in between. Germline lookup yields CDR1 MNHNS and CDR2 SASEGT. The CDR3 runs 14 residues.

This chain connects TRBV20-1 to TRBJ2-7; D possibly matches TRBD1 or TRBD2 (5 bases each). The CDR3 is 10 residues long. Germline V gene sequence: CDR1 DFQATT, CDR2 SNEGSKA (reference sequence). Trimming shortened V by 3 bases and J by 8 bases, and 8 bases separated the two germline ends. The CDR3 sequence: CSARGVQQYF. CDR3 nucleotide sequence: TGCAGTGCTAGGGGGGTTCAGCAGTACTTC.

The J gene is TRBJ2-2, the V gene TRBV28, with 9 bases fitting TRBD1. The J segment lost 4 bases and the V segment lost 6 bases, leaving 3 bases of the junction unmatched. The CDR3 runs to 14 residues. The germline V gene encodes CDR1 MDHEN and CDR2 SYDVKM. The CDR3: CASRRTGVTGELFF. DNA of the CDR3: TGTGCCAGCAGAAGGACAGGGGTCACCGGGGAGCTGTTTTTT.

The V and J genes are TRBV7-9 and TRBJ1-3; TRBD1 is a possible D gene (6 bases). Trimming took 3 bases from V and 7 from J, leaving 13 bases between them. This CDR3 is built from 14 residues. Germline CDR1 SEHNR, CDR2 FQNEAQ (reference sequence). Written as DNA, the CDR3 is TGTGCCAGCAGCTTCACCCCAGGGGCGAACACCATATATTTT. Translating it yields CASSFTPGANTIYF.

V is TRBV19 and J is TRBJ2-5; the match to TRBD2 covers 13 bases. V lost 3 bases to trimming and J lost 5 bases; unmatched junction nucleotides: 6. The CDR3 loop spans 16 amino acids. Germline V gene data show CDR1 as LNHDA and CDR2 as SQIVND (reference sequence). The CDR3 region is CASSMGTSGIRETQYF. CDR3 DNA sequence: TGTGCCAGTAGTATGGGGACTAGCGGGATTCGGGAGACCCAGTACTTC.

In this sample, this clone turned up once. The chain couples TRBV28 to TRBJ2-7, with 7 nucleotides matching TRBD2. This CDR3 has 13 residues. J gave up 5 bases and V 4 bases, and 5 bases lay outside the gene matches. The germline CDR1 and CDR2 sequences are MDHEN and SYDVKM. CDR3: CASSSGTTNEQYF. CDR3 sequence (DNA): TGTGCCAGCAGTTCCGGGACTACAAACGAGCAGTACTTC.

This clone was observed a handful of times. This chain joins TRBV27 and TRBJ2-7; D ambiguous. This CDR3 spans 14 amino acids. Germline V gives CDR1 MNHEY, CDR2 SMNVEV (reference sequence). V gave up 2 bases and J gave up 5 bases, with 13 bases separating them. CDR3 nucleotides: TGTGCCAGCAGTTTACTCTCTCCGGACGACGAGCAGTACTTC. It is translated as CASSLLSPDDEQYF.

The rearrangement uses TRBV5-5 and TRBJ2-5, with D possibly matching TRBD1 (6 bases). The length of the CDR3 is 15 residues. In germline, CDR1 is SGHKS, CDR2 YYEKEE (reference sequence). V was cut by 3 bases and J by 1 base, with 13 bases left in between. The CDR3 is CASSSTPDSQETQYF. CDR3 nucleotide sequence: TGTGCCAGCAGCTCGACGCCGGACAGCCAAGAGACCCAGTACTTC.

This clone was counted between two and nine times. The V gene is TRBV28, the J gene TRBJ2-7; unclear D gene. The CDR3 loop spans 12 amino acids. V dropped 3 bases and J dropped 2 bases, with 5 bases sitting between them. The germline V gene encodes CDR1 MDHEN and CDR2 SYDVKM. CDR3 nucleotide sequence: TGTGCCAGCAGTTTCATGACCTACGAGCAGTACTTC. Protein sequence: CASSFMTYEQYF.

This rearrangement joins TRBV6-1 to TRBJ2-2; maybe TRBD1 (6 bases). Trimming shortened V by 2 bases and J by 2 bases, and 21 bases separated the two germline ends. Germline V CDR1 and CDR2: MNHNS, SASEGT. The CDR3 has 19 amino acids. This chain's CDR3 is CASSETIYRASPNTGELFF. CDR3 nucleotide sequence: TGTGCCAGCAGTGAAACCATCTACAGGGCAAGCCCTAACACCGGGGAGCTGTTTTTT.

The V call is TRBV7-8, the J call TRBJ2-1, with D perhaps TRBD2 (6 bases). The germline V and J ends were trimmed by 4 bases and 0 bases, with 10 bases remaining between them. CDR1 is SGHVS and CDR2 is FQNEAQ in the germline V gene. CDR3 length: 15 amino acids. Here the CDR3 reads CASSSTSYSYNEQFF. DNA of the CDR3: TGTGCCAGCAGCTCCACTAGCTACTCCTACAATGAGCAGTTCTTC.

The chain is built from TRBV6-5 and TRBJ1-4; no reliable D call. In germline, CDR1 is MNHEY, CDR2 SVGAGI. The CDR3 spans 15 residues. The V and J ends lost 5 bases and 8 bases respectively, with 18 bases between them. The CDR3 nucleotides read TGTGCCAGCAGTCACCGGGTCCCAGTAAGGGAAAAACTGTTTTTT. Its translation is CASSHRVPVREKLFF.

V is TRBV7-7 and J is TRBJ2-2, with 15 bases identical to TRBD2. CDR1 and CDR2 from the germline V gene are SSHAT and FNYEAQ (reference sequence). V was clipped by 3 bases and J by 6 bases; unmatched bases: 5. The CDR3 contains 17 residues. CDR3 sequence: CASSLRTSGRAPGELFF. In DNA form, the CDR3 reads TGTGCCAGCAGCTTGCGGACTAGCGGGAGGGCACCCGGGGAGCTGTTTTTT.

This sequence joins TRBV10-3 and TRBJ1-5; no firm D call. CDR3 length equals 13 residues. CDR1 and CDR2 (germline): ENHRY, SYGVKD. Trimming took off 7 bases at V and 2 bases at J, with 9 bases between the two ends. CDR3 sequence (DNA): TGTGCCATCAATGGGGTAGGCAATCAGCCCCAGCATTTT. Translating it yields CAINGVGNQPQHF.

In DNA form, the CDR3 reads TGTGCCAGCAGAGACAGGGGGAGTAGGTATGGCTACACCTTC. Amino acids: CASRDRGSRYGYTF. The chain uses TRBV2 and TRBJ1-2, with 9 positions matching TRBD1. Trimming at V came to 6 bases and at J to 5 bases, leaving 7 bases not matched to a gene. The CDR3 has 14 residues. Per the germline V gene, CDR1 is SNHLY and CDR2 is FYNNEI.

This chain joins TRBV9 and TRBJ1-3, with D hard to call. Germline CDR1 is SGDLS and CDR2 is YYNGEE. Between the trimmed V and J ends, which lost 0 bases and 0 bases, there was a span of 7 bases. The CDR3 is 15 residues long. CDR3 coding DNA: TGTGCCAGCAGCGTAGTCGACGGCTCTGGAAACACCATATATTTT. Protein sequence: CASSVVDGSGNTIYF. Full variable domain (outside the CDR3, taken from reference TRBV9 and TRBJ1-3): DSGVTQTPKHLITATGQRVTLRCSPRSGDLSVYWYQQSLDQGLQFLIQYYNGEERAKGNILERFSAQQFPDLHSELNLSSLELGDSALYFCASSVVDGSGNTIYFGEGSWLTVV.

The chain's CDR3 is CASSLAATGAYEQYF. The DNA for the CDR3 is TGTGCCAGCAGTTTAGCCGCGACTGGGGCCTACGAGCAGTACTTC. The chain couples TRBV28 to TRBJ2-7; unclear D gene. Germline V gene lookup returns CDR1 MDHEN and CDR2 SYDVKM. With 2 bases removed from V and 2 bases from J, the gap between germline ends came to 13 bases. The CDR3 is 15 residues long. The variable domain in full, with the rest retrieved from reference TRBV28 and TRBJ2-7, is DVKVTQSSRYLVKRTGEKVFLECVQDMDHENMFWYRQDPGLGLRLIYFSYDVKMKEKGDIPEGYSVSREKKERFSLILESASTNQTSMYLCASSLAATGAYEQYFGPGTRLTVT.

The chain has TRBV4-3 and TRBJ1-1; 11 bases fit TRBD1. The V gene end was trimmed by 1 base and the J gene end by 6 bases; junction bases not matched to a gene: 4. The CDR3 consists of 15 residues. Germline loops: CDR1 LGHNA, CDR2 YSLEER. In DNA form, the CDR3 reads TGCGCCAGCAGCCAAGGGACAGGGGGCCGGGCTGAAGCTTTCTTT. Translated, it gives CASSQGTGGRAEAFF.

V gene TRBV7-9 combines with J gene TRBJ1-5, with a possible D match to TRBD1 (5 bases). The length of the CDR3 is 15 residues. Germline V gene lookup returns CDR1 SEHNR and CDR2 FQNEAQ (reference sequence). V dropped 2 bases and J dropped 0 bases, with 8 bases sitting between them. The CDR3, as DNA: TGTGCCAGCAGCTTATTAGGGGATAGCAATCAGCCCCAGCATTTT. Translating gives CASSLLGDSNQPQHF.

This clone was seen a handful of times. This sequence joins TRBV9 and TRBJ1-1, with 11 bases identical to TRBD1. The V and J ends lost 3 bases and 5 bases, in that order; junction bases with no gene match: 6. Germline CDR1 and CDR2: SGDLS and YYNGEE. The CDR3 consists of 15 residues. CDR3 in amino acids: CASSGSGTGGTEAFF. The CDR3 coding sequence is TGTGCCAGCAGCGGTTCCGGGACAGGGGGAACTGAAGCTTTCTTT.